This T cell receptor (beta chain) is from a study of blood T cell repertoires in COVID-19. Overall study: Sources were T cells, B-cell-depleted T cells, or PBMCs; the material itself was cDNA or gDNA.

Here immunoSEQ multiplex PCR was the method, and the copy in TCRdb shows in-frame clones only, minus some. The table lists 200,000 to 300,000 clones, around 88% of them singletons. Cohort allocation depended upon clinical history that participants reported. Two negative PCRs, clearance, or symptom resolution characterized the recovered Cohort 3 donors. This TCR derives from a man aged 40-49 years who had recovered from COVID-19. Sequencing used PBMCs or T cells enriched from blood (not recorded which).

The CDR3 spells CASSETGGRALHF. The CDR3 bases are TGTGCCAGCAGCGAGACAGGGGGAAGAGCCCTCCACTTT. V and J are TRBV6-5 and TRBJ1-6, with 9 bases that match TRBD1. This CDR3 region has 13 residues. CDR1 and CDR2 (germline): MNHEY, SVGAGI. The ends lost 6 bases at V and 14 bases at J; junction bases unmatched: 8.